These T cell receptor beta chains were read from a single sample in a study of T-cell memory formation after mild COVID-19. TCRdb fed the 5' RACE reads into MiXCR, producing one record per CDR3 protein. The sample contains 400,000 or so distinct CDR3 sequences, roughly 20% of which appear only once. The source material was PBMCs or a T cell subset sorted from them (not recorded which). The receptors derive from an adult woman who had mild COVID-19 (a few samples of this study predate the infection). Cell type and time point are not known. Each CDR3 is given with its conserved first and last residue. A D gene is named only where the DNA matches it firmly. Only part of the rows carry a size: once, few, many, or a class if the clone is expanded.

>TRBJ2-7|-|TRBV7-2|-
CASSLAMGPPHEQYF
TGTGCCAGCAGCTTAGCTATGGGTCCGCCCCACGAGCAGTACTTC
>TRBJ2-1|few|TRBV5-1|TRBD1
CASSLAGTVANEQFF
TGCGCCAGCAGCTTGGCCGGGACAGTCGCCAATGAGCAGTTCTTC
>TRBJ2-2|few|TRBV20-1|-
CSARDPNRARNTGELFF
TGCAGTGCTAGAGATCCGAACAGGGCGAGGAACACCGGGGAGCTGTTTTTT
>TRBJ1-2|few|TRBV28|-
CASSNDYGYTF
TGTGCCAGCAGTAACGACTATGGCTACACCTTC
>TRBJ2-5|-|TRBV5-6|-
CASSPKRRLKETQYF
TGTGCCAGCAGCCCCAAGCGAAGATTGAAAGAGACCCAGTACTTC
>TRBJ2-7|-|TRBV3-1|-
CASSLTGQFSLRGQYF
TGTGCCAGCAGCCTTACTGGACAGTTTTCCTTACGAGGGCAGTACTTC
>TRBJ2-2|-|TRBV5-4|-
CASSSLRDGGELFF
TGTGCCAGCAGCTCTCTAAGGGACGGCGGGGAGCTGTTTTTT
>TRBJ1-1|-|TRBV12-3/TRBV12-4|TRBD1
CASSLQGPYEAFF
TGTGCCAGCAGCCTACAGGGGCCTTATGAAGCTTTCTTT
>TRBJ2-7|few|TRBV7-6|TRBD1
CASSSRYRGHEQYF
TGTGCCAGCAGCAGTCGTTACAGGGGTCACGAGCAGTACTTC
>TRBJ1-5|-|TRBV7-9|TRBD1
CASSPRTGGSHQPQHF
TGTGCCAGCAGCCCTAGGACAGGGGGTAGCCATCAGCCCCAGCATTTT
>TRBJ1-6|-|TRBV9|-
CASSGQPSYNSPLHF
TGTGCCAGTTCTGGACAGCCATCTTATAATTCACCCCTCCACTTT
>TRBJ2-2|-|TRBV12-3/TRBV12-4|-
CASTQNRGGELFF
TGTGCCAGCACTCAAAACCGGGGCGGGGAGCTGTTTTTT
>TRBJ2-5|many|TRBV7-9|-
CASSLVTETQYF
TGTGCCAGCAGCTTAGTTACTGAGACCCAGTACTTC
>TRBJ2-5|few|TRBV20-1|TRBD2
CSGTSGGSTWGTQYF
TGCAGCGGGACTAGCGGGGGGTCCACCTGGGGTACCCAGTACTTC
>TRBJ2-7|-|TRBV7-9|-
CASSLVTGYYEQYF
TGTGCCAGCAGCTTAGTAACAGGGTACTACGAGCAGTACTTC
>TRBJ2-7|few|TRBV11-1|TRBD2
CASSPRSSGRGFYEQYF
TGTGCCAGCAGCCCGCGTTCTAGCGGGAGGGGGTTCTACGAGCAGTACTTC
>TRBJ2-7|few|TRBV5-4|-
CASSPTPGLTYEQYF
TGTGCCAGCAGTCCAACCCCGGGACTCACTTACGAGCAGTACTTC
>TRBJ2-3|-|TRBV5-5|-
CASSLGFGFTDTQYF
TGTGCCAGCAGCTTGGGGTTTGGGTTCACAGATACGCAGTATTTT
>TRBJ1-2|-|TRBV7-2|-
CASSPQRVDSYGYTF
TGTGCCAGCAGCCCCCAGCGGGTTGATTCCTATGGCTACACCTTC
>TRBJ2-5|few|TRBV9|-
CASSPRQTQETQYF
TGTGCCAGCAGCCCAAGACAGACCCAAGAGACCCAGTACTTC
>TRBJ2-1|few|TRBV7-9|-
CASSFFGTREFF
TGTGCCAGCAGCTTTTTCGGGACTCGGGAGTTCTTC
>TRBJ1-1|-|TRBV19|-
CASSDGSRNTEAFF
TGTGCCAGTAGTGACGGGTCCAGAAACACTGAAGCTTTCTTT
>TRBJ2-1|few|TRBV30|-
CAWGWTAEQFF
TGTGCCTGGGGATGGACGGCTGAGCAGTTCTTC
>TRBJ1-1|-|TRBV6-6|-
CASSYEQGGMNEAFF
TGTGCCAGCAGTTACGAACAGGGTGGGATGAATGAAGCTTTCTTT
>TRBJ2-3|-|TRBV10-3|-
CAISDRETDTQYF
TGTGCCATCAGTGATCGAGAGACAGATACGCAGTATTTT
>TRBJ2-6|few|TRBV12-3/TRBV12-4|TRBD2
CASSSRLAVFSGANVLTF
TGTGCCAGCAGTTCCCGACTAGCCGTCTTTTCTGGGGCCAACGTCCTGACTTTC
>TRBJ1-1|few|TRBV12-3/TRBV12-4|-
CAGLRNTEAFF
TGTGCCGGCCTTAGGAACACTGAAGCTTTCTTT
>TRBJ2-1|few|TRBV6-1|TRBD2
CASSETSGGAWEQFF
TGTGCCAGCAGTGAGACTAGCGGGGGGGCCTGGGAGCAGTTCTTC
>TRBJ2-7|few|TRBV12-3/TRBV12-4|TRBD2
CASSLGGSHSYEQYF
TGTGCCAGCAGTTTAGGCGGGAGTCACTCCTACGAGCAGTACTTC
>TRBJ2-1|many|TRBV18|TRBD1
CASSPRGTGGYNEQFF
TGTGCCAGCTCACCACGCGGGACAGGGGGCTACAATGAGCAGTTCTTC
>TRBJ1-5|-|TRBV5-1|TRBD1
CASSFGTGENQPQHF
TGCGCCAGCAGCTTCGGGACAGGGGAGAATCAGCCCCAGCATTTT
>TRBJ2-1|-|TRBV10-3|TRBD2
CAINIGGGSYNEQFF
TGTGCCATCAATATTGGGGGGGGCTCCTACAATGAGCAGTTCTTC
>TRBJ2-1|-|TRBV12-3/TRBV12-4|-
CASSFRGADNEQFF
TGTGCCAGCAGTTTTCGCGGGGCGGACAATGAGCAGTTCTTC